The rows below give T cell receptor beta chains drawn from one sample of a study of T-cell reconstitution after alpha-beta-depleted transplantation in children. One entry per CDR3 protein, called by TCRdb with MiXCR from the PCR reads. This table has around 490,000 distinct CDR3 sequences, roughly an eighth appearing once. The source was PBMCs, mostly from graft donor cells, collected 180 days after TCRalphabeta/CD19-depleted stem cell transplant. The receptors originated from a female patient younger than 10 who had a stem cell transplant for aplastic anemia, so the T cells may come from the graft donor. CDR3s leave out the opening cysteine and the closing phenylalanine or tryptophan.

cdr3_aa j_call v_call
ASSSRPPYNEQF TRBJ2-1 TRBV5-1
ASSLKQGGETQY TRBJ2-5 TRBV5-6
ATSRDIGDPAMNTEAF TRBJ1-1 TRBV15
ASSVGTADQPQH TRBJ1-5 TRBV5-6
ASSLLGTVTDTQY TRBJ2-3 TRBV5-1
ASSFDGSHSDTQY TRBJ2-3 TRBV7-2
ASSQLRTGSQANYEQY TRBJ2-7 TRBV4-3
ASSLLAGTQETQY TRBJ2-5 TRBV18
ASSQDQRRGDEQF TRBJ2-1 TRBV4-3
ASSPDRANGYT TRBJ1-2 TRBV12-3/TRBV12-4
ASSFGARVGMNTEAF TRBJ1-1 TRBV7-8
ASSLEYGQVTEAF TRBJ1-1 TRBV12-3/TRBV12-4
ASTLGGASYEQY TRBJ2-7 TRBV7-3
ASTLWPAEQY TRBJ2-7 TRBV12-3/TRBV12-4
ATSDQYNQPQH TRBJ1-5 TRBV24-1
ASSFALEGTDTQY TRBJ2-3 TRBV28
ASSLVSQREGPDTQY TRBJ2-3 TRBV25-1
ASSTHHSGELF TRBJ2-2 TRBV11-2
ASSRPGGQQETQY TRBJ2-5 TRBV28
ASSLEWGPTTDTQY TRBJ2-3 TRBV5-1
SVPGSSFSGANVLT TRBJ2-6 TRBV29-1
ATSRVASTDTQY TRBJ2-3 TRBV15
ASSSSGRYSYEQY TRBJ2-7 TRBV12-3/TRBV12-4
ASSLRAGGRDGYT TRBJ1-2 TRBV12-3/TRBV12-4
SARRAGAEMREQY TRBJ2-7 TRBV20-1
ASSPRDTATTGELF TRBJ2-2 TRBV18
ASSSRQGLNGYT TRBJ1-2 TRBV7-9
ASSLGTSGSTDTQY TRBJ2-3 TRBV5-1
ATNAREADTQY TRBJ2-3 TRBV24-1
ASSSGWGETQY TRBJ2-5 TRBV7-2
SVESWLAVSTDTQY TRBJ2-3 TRBV29-1
ASSLSPSGPFQY TRBJ2-4 TRBV7-2
SVEERRGIDEQF TRBJ2-1 TRBV29-1
ASSPFDNSGANVLT TRBJ2-6 TRBV7-9
ATSRRTGEYNEQF TRBJ2-1 TRBV15
AISVSVQGRTNSPLH TRBJ1-6 TRBV10-3
ASSLGGEGQAF TRBJ1-1 TRBV7-9
ASSRTPHDGTIGRTDTQY TRBJ2-3 TRBV11-3
ASWSGQGVRYTEAF TRBJ1-1 TRBV7-9
ASSNMGRTNQPQH TRBJ1-5 TRBV19
ARGPGTSGESTDTQY TRBJ2-3 TRBV4-2
AWDRGSGNTIY TRBJ1-3 TRBV30
ATSDSLAGGLSYNEQF TRBJ2-1 TRBV24-1
ASSLVAGDQETQY TRBJ2-5 TRBV5-6
ASSRSRPLSYNEQF TRBJ2-1 TRBV4-3
ASRPLGGQRGGEQY TRBJ2-7 TRBV27
ATSHHNNYGYT TRBJ1-2 TRBV15
SVETGLSTYNEQF TRBJ2-1 TRBV29-1
SVQGPSGGETQY TRBJ2-5 TRBV29-1
ASSSRDSRGETQY TRBJ2-5 TRBV12-3/TRBV12-4
ASSLRRLSYPRTGELF TRBJ2-2 TRBV5-1
ASSLGVIWEQETQY TRBJ2-5 TRBV11-1
SVGPQGFVYEQY TRBJ2-7 TRBV29-1
SANLPGGPSEQY TRBJ2-7 TRBV20-1
ASRTGDLNTEAF TRBJ1-1 TRBV6-5
ASSLWGGTPGTDTQY TRBJ2-3 TRBV28
ASSPQGGNLAKNIQY TRBJ2-4 TRBV28
ASSYSSVNEQF TRBJ2-1 TRBV6-5
ASLEQATGSYNEQF TRBJ2-1 TRBV6-1
AISDRLQSSYNEQF TRBJ2-1 TRBV10-3